This T cell receptor (beta chain) came from a study of T and B cells in COVID-19 patients. Study context: Critical illness requiring mechanical ventilation or extracorporeal membrane oxygenation affected three fifths of the roughly 20 active-infection patients. About 90% of the roughly 20 active-infection patients had comorbidities associated with unfavorable COVID-19 outcome.

Multiplex PCR with BIOMED2 TRB-A/B primer pools amplified TRB rearrangements. TCRdb redid the calling of the multiplex PCR reads with MiXCR, one entry per CDR3 protein. The table has more than 9,000 distinct CDR3 sequences, under 35% seen once. CDR1 is SGHRS, CDR2 YFSETQ, per germline. The CDR3 covers 18 residues. V gave up 3 bases and J gave up 3 bases, with 23 bases separating them. Blood genomic DNA input for TRB amplification was about 250-550 ng. The sequenced material came from blood. The clonotype was recovered from a human donor who had recovered from COVID-19. The chain couples TRBV5-1 to TRBJ2-3; D might be TRBD1 (7 bases). In DNA, the CDR3 is TGCGCCAGCAGCTCCGGGAGTGGGACAGCCTTGACAACAGATACGCAGTATTTT. Translation gives CASSSGSGTALTTDTQYF.